These T cell receptor beta chains were read from a single sample in a study of T-cell memory formation after mild COVID-19. From the 5' RACE reads, TCRdb called clonotypes with MiXCR, one entry per CDR3 protein. This sample has some 40,000 distinct CDR3 sequences, with roughly 8% found just once. Material: PBMCs or a T cell subset sorted from them (not recorded which). The receptors derive from a man between 18 and 35 years old who had mild COVID-19 (a few samples of this study predate the infection). Cell type and time point are not known. Both conserved end residues are part of each CDR3. The D gene is left open where the match is weak. Part of the rows lack a size; the others show once, few, many or a class for expanded clones.

TRBJ2-3,TRBD2,TRBV20-1,few,TGCAGTGCTAGCGGGGGGGCCTTGAGCACAGATACGCAGTATTTT,CSASGGALSTDTQYF
TRBJ2-3,TRBD2,TRBV5-1,many,TGCGCCAGCACCTCCCAGCGGGAGGGCTCAGATACGCAGTATTTT,CASTSQREGSDTQYF
TRBJ2-1,.,TRBV7-9,many,TGTGCCAGCAGCGGTAGGGAGCAGTTCTTC,CASSGREQFF
TRBJ2-7,.,TRBV5-6,many,TGTGCCAGCAGCTTGGAAGTCCAGGGCTACGAGCAGTACTTC,CASSLEVQGYEQYF
TRBJ2-1,.,TRBV5-1,many,TGCGCCAGCAGCTTGGGGGCCCAAGACAATGAGCAGTTCTTC,CASSLGAQDNEQFF
TRBJ1-6,.,TRBV7-2,.,TGTGCCAGCAGCTCCGTTTTCAGCTCCTATAATTCACCCCTCTACTTT,CASSSVFSSYNSPLYF
TRBJ2-3,TRBD2,TRBV3-1,.,TGTGCCAGCAGCCAACAAGCGGGGGGACCACCAACGCAGTATTTT,CASSQQAGGPPTQYF
TRBJ2-1,TRBD2,TRBV5-6,.,TGTGCCAGCAGCAGCAGGAAGCGGGGGGGTTCCAATGAGCAGTTCTTC,CASSSRKRGGSNEQFF
TRBJ2-3,.,TRBV20-1,few,TGCAGTGCTAGACATCAGGGTTTAGATACGCAGTATTTT,CSARHQGLDTQYF
TRBJ2-7,.,TRBV7-3,.,TGTGCCAGCAGCTTAGGGGGGATTGGAGAGCAGTACTTC,CASSLGGIGEQYF
TRBJ2-1,TRBD1,TRBV6-5,.,TGTGCCAGCAGTTCCGGACAGGGGAAAGGCAATGAGCAGTTCTTC,CASSSGQGKGNEQFF
TRBJ1-6,TRBD1,TRBV12-3/TRBV12-4,.,TGTGCCAGCAGTCGAACCACCCGACAGGGGAGAGGCTCACCCCTCCACTTT,CASSRTTRQGRGSPLHF
TRBJ1-4,.,TRBV25-1,few,TGTGCCAGTTCCGGACAGAGCGAAAAACTGTTTTTT,CASSGQSEKLFF
TRBJ1-3,.,TRBV12-3/TRBV12-4,.,TGTGCCAGCAGTTCCTTGGGACGTTTGCCGAGCTCTGGAAACACCATATATTTT,CASSSLGRLPSSGNTIYF
TRBJ1-3,.,TRBV28,.,TGTGCCAGCAGTTACAGCACCTCTGGAAACGCCATATATTTT,CASSYSTSGNAIYF
TRBJ2-3,.,TRBV7-2,many,TGTGCCAGCAGCGTCGGACAGAGCACAGATACGCAGTATTTT,CASSVGQSTDTQYF
TRBJ1-6,.,TRBV5-1,.,TGCGCCAGCAGCCGAGGCGCAGGGGAAAATTCACCCCTCCACTTT,CASSRGAGENSPLHF
TRBJ1-4,.,TRBV29-1,few,TGCAGCGTTGGAGCCGATGGGACCTGGGAAAAACTGTTTTTT,CSVGADGTWEKLFF
TRBJ2-5,.,TRBV7-2,many,TGTGCCAGCACCGGGGGGCAGCCTCAAGAGACCCAGTACTTC,CASTGGQPQETQYF
TRBJ2-1,.,TRBV7-9,many,TGTGCCAGCAGCTTAACGGGGGATGAGCAGTTCTTC,CASSLTGDEQFF
TRBJ2-2,.,TRBV28,few,TGTGCCAGCAATGAAGCCAATACCGGGGAGCTGTTTTTT,CASNEANTGELFF
TRBJ2-1,.,TRBV4-1,.,TGCGCCAGCAGCCAAGATGGGCACAACAGCTACAATGAGCAGTTCTTC,CASSQDGHNSYNEQFF
TRBJ2-3,.,TRBV24-1,.,TGTGCCACCAGTAGCGCGAATACGCAGTATTTT,CATSSANTQYF
TRBJ2-3,TRBD2,TRBV2,.,TGTGCCAGCTTACGGACTAGCGTTACAGATACGCAGTATTTT,CASLRTSVTDTQYF
TRBJ2-6,TRBD1,TRBV5-1,.,TGCGCCAGCGACAGGGACGGGACCTCTGGGGCCAACGTCCTGACTTTC,CASDRDGTSGANVLTF
TRBJ2-2,.,TRBV5-1,few,TGCGCCAGCAGCAACGGGACGGAGAGGGGCCGGGAGCTGTTTTTT,CASSNGTERGRELFF
TRBJ2-5,.,TRBV5-1,few,TGCGCCAGCAGCTTGGAAGTCCCTGACCAAGAGACCCAGTACTTC,CASSLEVPDQETQYF
TRBJ1-5,.,TRBV6-6,.,TGTGCCAGCAGTAGTAGGTCTCAGCCCCAGCATTTT,CASSSRSQPQHF
TRBJ1-4,TRBD1,TRBV5-1,.,TGCGCCAGCAGCTTTGCGGGGACAGCTAATGAAAAACTGTTTTTT,CASSFAGTANEKLFF
TRBJ2-1,.,TRBV12-3/TRBV12-4,.,TGTGCCAGCAGTTGGGGGGGGGCCCAGTTCTTC,CASSWGGAQFF
TRBJ2-7,.,TRBV2,.,TGTGCCAGCGGGGTAATGGGGGCCGTCTACGAGCAGTACTTC,CASGVMGAVYEQYF
TRBJ1-2,.,TRBV6-6,few,TGTGCCAGCATCTTGGGGCGTAACTATGGCTACACCTTC,CASILGRNYGYTF
TRBJ2-5,TRBD1,TRBV20-1,.,TGCAGTGCTACGACAGGGGCCGCGGGTGGTGAGACCCAGTACTTC,CSATTGAAGGETQYF
TRBJ1-1,.,TRBV19,.,TGTGCCAGTTCCCCGGGGATTAGTGAAGCTTTCTTT,CASSPGISEAFF
TRBJ1-1,TRBD1,TRBV6-2/TRBV6-3,few,TGTGCCACCCTGGACAGGGGCACTGAAGCTTTCTTT,CATLDRGTEAFF
TRBJ1-1,.,TRBV12-3/TRBV12-4,.,TGTGCCAGCATTCCCCCCGGGACGGGGAACACTGAAGCTTTCTTT,CASIPPGTGNTEAFF
TRBJ2-5,TRBD2,TRBV20-1,.,TGCAGTGCCCCCTTTAGATCTGGACTAGCGGGGGGCCTGGGGGAGACCCAGTACTTC,CSAPFRSGLAGGLGETQYF
TRBJ2-7,.,TRBV4-3,.,TGCGCCAGCAGCCAAGAAATGGTAGAGCAGGGACCGAGCGAGCAGTACTTC,CASSQEMVEQGPSEQYF
TRBJ1-1,TRBD1,TRBV7-2,.,TGTGCCAGCAGCCCCCAGGGGGGCACTGAAGCTTTCTTT,CASSPQGGTEAFF
TRBJ2-5,.,TRBV3-1,few,TGTGCCAGCAGTCGACCCCCTGAAGCCCAGTACTTC,CASSRPPEAQYF
TRBJ1-1,TRBD1,TRBV6-6,.,TGTGCCAGCAGTTACAGGGGGACAGGGTGGGATACTGAAGCTTTCTTT,CASSYRGTGWDTEAFF
TRBJ1-4,.,TRBV29-1,few,TGCAGCGTTGATTTGGGGGGCAGAAAACTGTTTTTT,CSVDLGGRKLFF